One and the same sample provided the 10 T cell receptor beta chains below, sequenced in a study of shared clonotypes between healthy human individuals. Method: immunoSEQ multiplex PCR; TCRdb's copy keeps in-frame clones and lacks some. Here the sample spans more than 2 million clones, around 95% being singletons. Specimen: naive CD4+ T cells sorted from blood. Subset specified: CD45RA+ positively selected. Receptors were obtained from a man aged 18 to 29 in good health.

The chain carries TRBV6-6 and TRBJ2-7; tentatively, D is TRBD1 (6 bases). The germline gives CDR1 MNHNY, CDR2 SVGAGI (reference sequence). V was clipped by 2 bases and J by 6 bases, with 14 bases between them. This CDR3 contains 14 residues. Here the CDR3 reads CASSYPDSTFEQYF. As DNA, the CDR3 is TGTGCCAGCAGTTACCCGGACAGTACGTTCGAGCAGTACTTC.

This chain uses TRBV9 with TRBJ2-5; 12 bases line up with TRBD2. Germline V CDR1 and CDR2: SGDLS, YYNGEE. With 1 base clipped from V and 7 bases from J, the junction kept 5 bases outside the gene matches. This CDR3 has 15 residues. The CDR3 DNA sequence: TGTGCCAGCAGCGTACTAGCGGGAGGGCCGGGGACCCAGTACTTC. Protein product: CASSVLAGGPGTQYF.

The V call is TRBV6-1, the J call TRBJ2-1, with D unclear. The CDR3 has 13 amino acids. Trimming removed 2 bases at V and 7 bases at J, with 9 bases between. The germline gives CDR1 MNHNS, CDR2 SASEGT. CDR3 nucleotides: TGTGCCAGCAGTGAAACGGCCGGGAATGAGCAGTTCTTC. Amino acid sequence: CASSETAGNEQFF.

In regard to this clone: Other nucleotide sequences from this sample produce the same CDR3. The J gene is TRBJ2-6, the V gene TRBV9; D tentatively reads TRBD1 or TRBD2 (5 bases each). V was cut by 0 bases and J by 2 bases, with 6 bases left in between. This CDR3 is 15 amino acids long. Germline lookup yields CDR1 SGDLS and CDR2 YYNGEE. This chain's CDR3 is CASSVGGAGANVLTF. The CDR3 DNA sequence: TGTGCCAGCAGCGTAGGAGGGGCTGGGGCCAACGTCCTGACTTTC.

This clone was seen just once. The rearrangement joins TRBV6-1 to TRBJ1-2, with 7 bases identical to TRBD1. The CDR3 totals 15 residues. Per the germline V gene, CDR1 is MNHNS and CDR2 is SASEGT. The ends lost 7 bases at V and 4 bases at J; junction bases unmatched: 12. The DNA of the CDR3 is TGTGCCAGCAAGAGGGACAGTATAACTATCTATGGCTACACCTTC. Its protein is CASKRDSITIYGYTF.

The chain employs TRBV19 and TRBJ2-5; no clear D. The CDR3 is 15 residues long. Between the trimmed V and J ends, which lost 5 bases and 0 bases, there was a span of 13 bases. CDR1 and CDR2 from the germline V gene are LNHDA and SQIVND (reference sequence). The CDR3 DNA reads as TGTGCCAGTAGTGTGGAACTACAGTACCAAGAGACCCAGTACTTC. Residues: CASSVELQYQETQYF.

CDR3: CASTGEVTDTQYF. The CDR3 region has the DNA TGTGCCAGCACGGGGGAAGTCACAGATACGCAGTATTTT. The J gene is TRBJ2-3, the V gene TRBV2; possibly TRBD2 for D (6 bases). The length of the CDR3 is 13 residues. Germline V gene lookup returns CDR1 SNHLY and CDR2 FYNNEI. The ends were cut back, 7 bases at V and 2 bases at J, with 10 bases in the middle.

V and J are TRBV10-3 and TRBJ2-3, with TRBD1 matching 7 bases. The CDR3 extends over 16 amino acids. The V segment lost 1 base and the J segment 0 bases; nucleotides outside the gene matches: 4. CDR1 ENHRY and CDR2 SYGVKD come from the germline V gene. CDR3: CAISELPTGSTDTQYF. The DNA for the CDR3 is TGTGCCATCAGTGAGTTACCGACAGGGAGCACAGATACGCAGTATTTT.

V and J are TRBV9 and TRBJ2-7; D is possibly TRBD2 (6 bases). With 3 bases removed from V and 0 bases from J, the gap between germline ends came to 13 bases. The CDR3 consists of 15 residues. Per the germline V gene, CDR1 is SGDLS and CDR2 is YYNGEE. DNA for the CDR3: TGTGCCAGCAGCGGAGGGAGCGGGCCCTCCTACGAGCAGTACTTC. Its protein product is CASSGGSGPSYEQYF.

This CDR3 reads CAWSVGTSKFSGANVLTF. CDR3 DNA sequence: TGTGCCTGGAGTGTCGGGACAAGTAAATTCTCTGGGGCCAACGTCCTGACTTTC. The chain combines TRBV30 with TRBJ2-6; a possible D gene is TRBD1 (6 bases). This CDR3 comprises 18 residues. The V and J ends lost 0 bases and 0 bases respectively, with 15 bases between them. Germline V lookup: CDR1 GTSNPN, CDR2 SVGIG (reference sequence).